Sequencing of this T cell receptor beta chain was carried out in a study of lymphopenia after photon versus proton radiotherapy. The repertoire was sequenced with immunoSEQ multiplex PCR; TCRdb's copy has only in-frame clones and lacks some. The repertoire includes 25,000 to 35,000 clones, 85% to 90% of them detected once, and 6.8% sits in the top ten. Turning to this clone: Its specificity is unknown.

Study-wide findings and caveats: Oligoclonal CD8+ Temra expansion after nadir drove photon patients' diversity drop.

The CDR3 spans 16 residues. Sequencing used peripheral blood, obtained from a patient treated with photon-based radiotherapy. The rearrangement uses TRBV12-2 and TRBJ1-2; the table gives TRBD1 as D, unverified against the DNA. TRBV12-2 is a documented pseudogene. The TCR originated in a woman aged 50 to 60 with pancreatic cancer. The CDR3 DNA reads TGTGCAAGTCCCATCGGGACAGGGGTTCTTAACTATGGCTACACCTTC. It encodes CASPIGTGVLNYGYTF.